The source of this TCR beta chain is a study of blood T cell repertoires in COVID-19. Trimming at V came to 7 bases and at J to 6 bases, leaving 2 bases not matched to a gene. CDR3 length: 12 amino acids. The V gene's germline CDR1 is LNHDA and CDR2 SQIVND (reference sequence). Individuals aged about 18 to 89 years were recruited from approximately 24 US areas. In the study's own analysis: Estimation of nucleated cell counts was performed using reference gene primer amplification. Only in-frame clones appear in the TCRdb table, and some are missing; sequencing was by immunoSEQ multiplex PCR. The DNA was the basis for D and trimming; V, J and clone size are from that table. The sample lists a few hundred thousand clones, approximately 85% occurring once.

This clonotype originated in a man aged 25 to 40 who had recovered from COVID-19. Sequencing was performed on PBMCs or T cells enriched from blood (not recorded which). V gene TRBV19 combines with J gene TRBJ2-1, with 8 nucleotides matching TRBD2. This CDR3 is CASTGGRNEQFF. The CDR3 nucleotides read TGTGCCAGTACGGGAGGGCGCAATGAGCAGTTCTTC.